These T cell receptor beta chains were read from a single sample in a study of CD8+CD57+ T cells in acquired aplastic anemia. Each CDR3 protein is one row after TCRdb ran MiXCR on the reads. The top ten hold 8.4% of the sample, which has some 150,000 distinct CDR3 sequences, around two fifths seen once. Sample: sorted CD4+, CD8+, or CD8+CD57+ T cells (not recorded which) from PBMCs. The receptors were sampled from a human donor in good health, serving as a control. The CDR3 runs from the conserved cysteine through the conserved F or W. The D gene is left open where the match is weak. Rows give clone size only sometimes, using once, few, many, or a class for an expanded clone.

j_gene: TRBJ1-5; abundance: many; v_gene: TRBV7-2; d_gene: -; CDR3aa: CASSLRVQPQHF; CDR3nt: TGTGCCAGCAGCTTACGCGTTCAGCCCCAGCATTTT
j_gene: TRBJ2-1; abundance: -; v_gene: TRBV5-1; d_gene: -; CDR3aa: CASSLSGRGIYNEQFF; CDR3nt: TGCGCCAGCAGCTTGTCGGGTAGAGGAATTTACAATGAGCAGTTCTTC
j_gene: TRBJ2-7; abundance: -; v_gene: TRBV10-2; d_gene: -; CDR3aa: CASSVPPYEQYF; CDR3nt: TGCGCCAGCAGCGTCCCGCCCTACGAGCAGTACTTC
j_gene: TRBJ2-1; abundance: -; v_gene: TRBV20-1; d_gene: TRBD2; CDR3aa: CSASSGASGSYSEQLF; CDR3nt: TGCAGTGCCAGCTCGGGGGCTAGCGGGAGTTACAGTGAGCAGCTCTTC
j_gene: TRBJ1-4; abundance: few; v_gene: TRBV5-1; d_gene: TRBD1; CDR3aa: CASSSQGATTNEKLFF; CDR3nt: TGCGCCAGCAGTTCGCAGGGGGCAACAACTAATGAAAAACTGTTTTTT
j_gene: TRBJ2-1; abundance: -; v_gene: TRBV25-1; d_gene: -; CDR3aa: CASSAGRGQMRNEQFF; CDR3nt: TGTGCCAGCAGTGCAGGCCGGGGGCAGATGAGGAATGAGCAGTTCTTC
j_gene: TRBJ2-1; abundance: many; v_gene: TRBV30; d_gene: -; CDR3aa: CAWSPLAGEQFF; CDR3nt: TGTGCCTGGAGTCCCCTAGCTGGAGAGCAGTTCTTC
j_gene: TRBJ1-5; abundance: many; v_gene: TRBV20-1; d_gene: -; CDR3aa: CSATSAGNQPQHF; CDR3nt: TGCAGTGCCACATCGGCGGGTAATCAGCCCCAGCATTTT
j_gene: TRBJ1-2; abundance: once; v_gene: TRBV7-8; d_gene: -; CDR3aa: CASTFDARGYTF; CDR3nt: TGTGCCAGTACCTTCGACGCCAGGGGCTACACCTTC
j_gene: TRBJ2-7; abundance: many; v_gene: TRBV4-1; d_gene: TRBD1; CDR3aa: CASSQDRGYEQYF; CDR3nt: TGTGCCAGCAGCCAGGACAGGGGTTACGAGCAGTACTTC
j_gene: TRBJ1-1; abundance: -; v_gene: TRBV11-3; d_gene: -; CDR3aa: CASSIGQNMNTEAFF; CDR3nt: TGTGCCAGTAGTATAGGGCAGAACATGAACACTGAAGCTTTCTTT
j_gene: TRBJ2-7; abundance: few; v_gene: TRBV15; d_gene: -; CDR3aa: CATSRDRGGVGYF; CDR3nt: TGTGCCACCAGCAGAGATCGAGGAGGCGTAGGGTACTTC
j_gene: TRBJ2-3; abundance: many; v_gene: TRBV20-1; d_gene: -; CDR3aa: CSANTGSDTQYF; CDR3nt: TGCAGTGCAAATACAGGGTCCGATACGCAGTATTTT
j_gene: TRBJ2-6; abundance: -; v_gene: TRBV4-1; d_gene: -; CDR3aa: CASSHTRDGQSGANVLTF; CDR3nt: TGCGCCAGCAGCCACACTAGAGACGGCCAGTCTGGGGCCAACGTCCTGACTTTC
j_gene: TRBJ2-1; abundance: many; v_gene: TRBV7-9; d_gene: -; CDR3aa: CASTLLNEQFF; CDR3nt: TGTGCCAGCACCCTGCTCAATGAGCAGTTCTTC
j_gene: TRBJ2-6; abundance: -; v_gene: TRBV20-1; d_gene: -; CDR3aa: CSARDEGTGANVLTF; CDR3nt: TGCAGTGCTAGAGATGAAGGGACTGGGGCCAACGTCCTGACTTTC
j_gene: TRBJ1-6; abundance: many; v_gene: TRBV7-9; d_gene: -; CDR3aa: CASSLAPFRLQGYNSPLHF; CDR3nt: TGTGCCAGCAGCTTAGCCCCCTTCCGTCTACAGGGTTATAATTCACCCCTCCACTTT
j_gene: TRBJ2-5; abundance: -; v_gene: TRBV15; d_gene: -; CDR3aa: CATSRDGLGIPETQYF; CDR3nt: TGTGCCACCAGCAGAGATGGGCTAGGTATACCAGAGACCCAGTACTTC
j_gene: TRBJ1-1; abundance: -; v_gene: TRBV10-3; d_gene: -; CDR3aa: CAIKNTGGGSGTEAFF; CDR3nt: TGTGCCATCAAAAACACCGGGGGGGGATCAGGCACTGAAGCTTTCTTT
j_gene: TRBJ2-3; abundance: many; v_gene: TRBV20-1; d_gene: -; CDR3aa: CSALRDLSTDTQYF; CDR3nt: TGCAGTGCCCTCAGGGACCTAAGCACAGATACGCAGTATTTT
j_gene: TRBJ2-2; abundance: many; v_gene: TRBV20-1; d_gene: TRBD2; CDR3aa: CSARAWRGSNTGELFF; CDR3nt: TGCAGTGCTAGGGCCTGGCGGGGGTCGAACACCGGGGAGCTGTTTTTT
j_gene: TRBJ1-4; abundance: many; v_gene: TRBV7-9; d_gene: TRBD1; CDR3aa: CASSLDRGINEKLFF; CDR3nt: TGTGCCAGCAGTCTGGACAGGGGGATTAATGAAAAACTGTTTTTT
j_gene: TRBJ2-3; abundance: -; v_gene: TRBV2; d_gene: -; CDR3aa: CAGAPSYNEQYF; CDR3nt: TGTGCTGGCGCGCCTTCCTACAATGAGCAGTATTTT
j_gene: TRBJ2-1; abundance: many; v_gene: TRBV5-8; d_gene: TRBD2; CDR3aa: CASSSSGLAGAYNEQFF; CDR3nt: TGTGCCAGCAGCTCCTCTGGACTAGCGGGGGCCTACAATGAGCAGTTCTTC
j_gene: TRBJ2-7; abundance: -; v_gene: TRBV25-1; d_gene: -; CDR3aa: CASRRWGPTYEQYF; CDR3nt: TGTGCCAGCAGACGGTGGGGGCCCACCTACGAGCAGTACTTC
j_gene: TRBJ2-1; abundance: many; v_gene: TRBV6-1; d_gene: TRBD2; CDR3aa: CASSPSAGGGNEQFF; CDR3nt: TGTGCCAGCAGTCCCTCAGCGGGGGGGGGCAATGAGCAGTTCTTC
j_gene: TRBJ2-2; abundance: -; v_gene: TRBV2; d_gene: TRBD1; CDR3aa: CAWSGTGWYTGELFF; CDR3nt: TGTGCCTGGAGTGGGACAGGGTGGTACACCGGGGAGCTGTTTTTT
j_gene: TRBJ1-1; abundance: -; v_gene: TRBV18; d_gene: -; CDR3aa: CASSARQAVNTVAFF; CDR3nt: TGTGCCAGCTCAGCCAGACAGGCGGTGAACACTGTAGCTTTCTTT
j_gene: TRBJ1-2; abundance: -; v_gene: TRBV7-2; d_gene: -; CDR3aa: CASSSGLLQGYGYTF; CDR3nt: TGTGCCAGCAGCTCGGGACTACTTCAAGGGTATGGCTACACCTTC
j_gene: TRBJ1-6; abundance: -; v_gene: TRBV19; d_gene: TRBD1; CDR3aa: CASRQGALTSPLHF; CDR3nt: TGTGCCAGTAGGCAGGGGGCCCTGACTTCACCCCTCCACTTT
j_gene: TRBJ1-2; abundance: few; v_gene: TRBV9; d_gene: TRBD1; CDR3aa: CASSVGTGDYGYTF; CDR3nt: TGTGCCAGCAGCGTAGGGACAGGGGACTATGGCTACACCTTC
j_gene: TRBJ1-3; abundance: once; v_gene: TRBV28; d_gene: -; CDR3aa: CASSFGHSSGNTIYF; CDR3nt: TGTGCCAGCAGTTTTGGACATAGCTCTGGAAACACCATATATTTT
j_gene: TRBJ1-2; abundance: few; v_gene: TRBV10-3; d_gene: TRBD1; CDR3aa: CAISGQGVFPF; CDR3nt: TGTGCCATCAGTGGACAGGGGGTTTTCCCCTTC